The 28 T cell receptor beta chains below all came from one sample that was sequenced in a study of blood T cell repertoires in COVID-19. Data came from immunoSEQ multiplex PCR; TCRdb stores just in-frame clones and leaves some out. The data hold hundreds of thousands of clones, with 85% to 90% observed a single time. The material sequenced was peripheral blood. These receptors were collected from a woman between 50 and 59 years old with acute or convalescent COVID-19.

The rearrangement links TRBV24-1 to TRBJ2-2, with TRBD1 identical over 8 bases. V gave up 3 bases and J gave up 4 bases; unmatched junction bases: 6. CDR3 length: 16 amino acids. The germline V gene encodes CDR1 KGHDR and CDR2 SFDVKD. CDR3 sequence reads: CATSDPRTGGTGELFF. The CDR3 coding sequence is TGTGCCACCAGTGATCCCCGCACAGGGGGCACCGGGGAGCTGTTTTTT.

The chain employs TRBV11-3 and TRBJ2-1; 7 bases map to TRBD2. V trimming: 0 bases; J trimming: 10 bases; junction bases outside the gene matches: 9. CDR3 length: 15 amino acids. Looked up from germline, CDR1 is SGHNT and CDR2 is YENEEA. CDR3 in DNA: TGTGCCAGCAGCTTAGAAGGGACTACCCATTCGGAGCAGTTCTTC. Translated: CASSLEGTTHSEQFF.

The V gene is TRBV19, the J gene TRBJ2-7; 7 nucleotides agree with TRBD2. The junction had 13 bases not matched to a gene; V was cut back by 3 bases and J by 2 bases. CDR3 length: 17 residues. The germline CDR1 and CDR2 sequences are LNHDA and SQIVND (reference sequence). CDR3 bases: TGTGCCAGTAGTATCGGGGAACTCGCTAGCGGAACCTACGAGCAGTACTTC. The encoded protein is CASSIGELASGTYEQYF.

This clone has a single count. This chain links TRBV25-1 with TRBJ1-6; tentatively, D is TRBD1 (6 bases). V lost 1 base to trimming and J lost 8 bases, with 12 bases between them. The CDR3 totals 15 residues. Germline lookup yields CDR1 MGHDK and CDR2 SYGVNS. The CDR3 coding sequence is TGTGCCAGCAGTGAATTTTCGGGGGGCGATTCACCCCTCCACTTT. Protein product: CASSEFSGGDSPLHF.

This chain joins TRBV2 and TRBJ1-5, with TRBD1 matching over 8 bases. This CDR3 region has 14 residues. With V trimmed by 5 bases and J by 4 bases, 4 bases remained unmatched. Germline CDR1 SNHLY, CDR2 FYNNEI. Here the CDR3 reads CASSFDRGNQPQHF. Written as DNA, the CDR3 is TGTGCCAGCAGTTTCGACAGGGGTAATCAGCCCCAGCATTTT.

The chain joins TRBV5-5 to TRBJ2-7, with D possibly being TRBD1 (5 bases). Trimming left V 5 bases short and J 6 bases short, with 18 bases between. Germline V gives CDR1 SGHKS, CDR2 YYEKEE (reference sequence). The CDR3 totals 14 residues. CDR3 residues: CASSFRERGGEQYF. The CDR3 bases are TGTGCCAGCAGTTTTAGAGAAAGGGGCGGCGAGCAGTACTTC.

In its sample, this clone was seen a few times. Here the CDR3 reads CASQEDFNSPLHF. CDR3 DNA: TGTGCCAGCCAGGAGGATTTTAATTCACCCCTCCACTTT. J is TRBJ1-6 and V is TRBV28, with D hard to call. This CDR3 has 13 amino acids. CDR1 and CDR2 from the germline V gene are MDHEN and SYDVKM. The germline V and J ends were trimmed by 8 bases and 6 bases, with 11 bases remaining between them.

J is TRBJ2-3 and V is TRBV5-1; 7 bases line up with TRBD1. After removal of 5 bases from V and 5 bases from J, the junction contained 5 bases not matched to a gene. The CDR3 is 13 residues long. Germline V gives CDR1 SGHRS, CDR2 YFSETQ. Written as DNA, the CDR3 is TGCGCCAGCAGTGGACAGGAAGGAGATACGCAGTATTTT. The encoded protein is CASSGQEGDTQYF.

J is TRBJ2-5 and V is TRBV6-1; 9 bases line up with TRBD2. The germline V gene encodes CDR1 MNHNS and CDR2 SASEGT. With V trimmed by 5 bases and J by 5 bases, 9 bases remained unmatched. The CDR3 runs to 15 residues. CDR3 amino acids: CASSLSGRSVETQYF. The CDR3 DNA sequence: TGTGCCAGCAGTCTGAGCGGGAGGAGTGTGGAGACCCAGTACTTC.

The V gene is TRBV19, the J gene TRBJ2-1, with a weak D call TRBD2 (5 bases). Germline V lookup: CDR1 LNHDA, CDR2 SQIVND (reference sequence). The ends were cut back, 6 bases at V and 9 bases at J, with 18 bases in the middle. The CDR3 has 14 amino acids. CDR3 sequence reads: CASSLRAVGGEQFF. CDR3 coding DNA: TGTGCCAGTAGCCTGCGGGCGGTGGGTGGTGAGCAGTTCTTC.

Here the CDR3 reads CASRPGQGDPVYGYTF. CDR3 sequence (DNA): TGTGCCAGTAGGCCGGGACAGGGCGATCCGGTCTATGGCTACACCTTC. The chain employs TRBV19 and TRBJ1-2; 9 positions match TRBD1. The CDR3 length is 16 residues. J lost 4 bases, V lost 6 bases, and 12 bases had no gene match. Germline V lookup: CDR1 LNHDA, CDR2 SQIVND (reference sequence).

This rearrangement joins TRBV11-3 to TRBJ2-1; TRBD2 might be the D (5 bases). The V gene's germline CDR1 is SGHNT and CDR2 YENEEA. This CDR3 contains 11 residues. The V end was cut by 5 bases, the J end by 8 bases, with 7 bases between. CDR3 in DNA: TGTGCCAGCAGCCCGAGGGATGAGCAGTTCTTC. This sequence encodes CASSPRDEQFF.

This chain's CDR3 is CASTQLGGEEAFF. The CDR3 DNA is TGCGCCAGTACACAGCTCGGGGGAGAGGAAGCTTTCTTT. This chain joins TRBV5-1 and TRBJ1-1; tentative D call: TRBD1 (5 bases). The CDR3 runs to 13 residues. Germline V gene data show CDR1 as SGHRS and CDR2 as YFSETQ. V was pared by 8 bases and J by 8 bases, with 19 bases between.

This chain connects TRBV3-1 (or the pseudogene TRBV3-2) to TRBJ2-7; D remains ambiguous. Germline V CDR1 and CDR2: LGHDT, YNNKEL (reference sequence). The CDR3 consists of 11 residues. Trimming stripped 1 base from V and 9 bases from J, with 7 bases between. The CDR3 sequence is CASSQGPRQYF. CDR3 bases: TGTGCCAGCAGCCAAGGGCCCCGGCAGTACTTC.

V usage is TRBV10-1 and J usage is TRBJ1-6; D may be TRBD1 (6 bases). Germline V gene lookup returns CDR1 WNHNN and CDR2 SYGVQD (reference sequence). V gave up 8 bases and J gave up 7 bases, with 15 bases separating them. The CDR3 has 14 residues. The CDR3 DNA sequence: TGCGCCAGCGCCACGGACAGAACCAATTCACCCCTCCACTTT. Translation gives CASATDRTNSPLHF.

The rearrangement uses TRBV3-1 (or the pseudogene TRBV3-2) and TRBJ1-2, with D perhaps matching TRBD1 (6 bases). The V end lost 0 bases, the J end lost 1 base, and 12 bases lay between the germline ends. The CDR3 extends over 16 amino acids. Looked up from germline, CDR1 is LGHDT and CDR2 is YNNKEL (reference sequence). The CDR3 spells CASSQDVTGCNYGYTF. CDR3 in DNA: TGTGCCAGCAGCCAAGATGTAACAGGGTGTAACTATGGCTACACCTTC.

V usage is TRBV18 and J usage is TRBJ2-7; D might be TRBD1 (6 bases). The germline V gene encodes CDR1 KGHSH and CDR2 LQKENI. V lost 2 bases and J 2 bases, leaving 7 bases between the germline ends. The CDR3 loop spans 13 amino acids. The CDR3 region has the DNA TGTGCCAGCTCACCAGGGGGCCCCTACGAGCAGTACTTC. This encodes CASSPGGPYEQYF.

V usage is TRBV5-1 and J usage is TRBJ2-5, with TRBD2 identical over 10 bases. The CDR3 sequence is 16 residues long. The germline V gene encodes CDR1 SGHRS and CDR2 YFSETQ. Germline trimming cut 3 bases from V and 1 base from J; bases unmatched to any gene: 6. The DNA of the CDR3 is TGCGCCAGCAGCTCACCTAGCGGGGGATTCCAAGAGACCCAGTACTTC. It codes for CASSSPSGGFQETQYF.

In DNA form, the CDR3 reads TGTGCCAGCAGCTCAACAGGGTCTGCCTACGAGCAGTACTTC. Amino acids: CASSSTGSAYEQYF. This sequence joins TRBV5-6 and TRBJ2-7; TRBD1 might be the D (6 bases). Trimming stripped 3 bases from V and 2 bases from J, with 12 bases between. Germline CDR1 and CDR2: SGHDT and YYEEEE. The CDR3 is 14 amino acids.

In its sample, this clone was seen once. J is TRBJ1-1 and V is TRBV19; D uncertain. This CDR3 comprises 15 residues. The germline V gene encodes CDR1 LNHDA and CDR2 SQIVND (reference sequence). V lost 6 bases and J lost 2, with 16 bases in between. The CDR3 sequence: CASRIPTLINTEAFF. In nucleotides, the CDR3 is TGTGCCAGTAGAATTCCGACACTTATCAACACTGAAGCTTTCTTT.

This clone was found once. The chain employs TRBV6-2 or TRBV6-3 and TRBJ2-1; D gene unclear. This CDR3 is 13 amino acids long. Germline V gene sequence: CDR1 MNHEY, CDR2 SVGEGT. V was clipped by 0 bases and J by 9 bases, with 9 bases between them. The CDR3 nucleotides are TGTGCCAGCAGTTACTCGCTCGTCAGTGAGCAGTTCTTC. Its translation: CASSYSLVSEQFF.

This clone was picked up one time. The chain couples TRBV12-5 to TRBJ1-5; TRBD1 aligns across 9 bases. Germline-derived CDR1 and CDR2 are LGHNT and FRNRAP. The CDR3 is 14 residues long. The CDR3 loop reads CGVGGDRDYQPQHF. CDR3 nucleotide sequence: TGTGGAGTCGGGGGGGACAGGGATTATCAGCCCCAGCATTTT.

J is TRBJ2-2 and V is TRBV3-1 (or the pseudogene TRBV3-2), with a tentative D call TRBD2 (6 bases). V lost 0 bases to trimming and J lost 7 bases, with 15 bases between them. CDR1 LGHDT and CDR2 YNNKEL come from the germline V gene (reference sequence). This CDR3 is 16 amino acids long. CDR3 in amino acids: CASSQESLAWGGELFF. Written as DNA, the CDR3 is TGTGCCAGCAGCCAAGAGTCGCTAGCGTGGGGCGGGGAGCTGTTTTTT.

The rearrangement joins TRBV30 to TRBJ1-6, with a possible D match to TRBD1 (6 bases). The germline V gene encodes CDR1 GTSNPN and CDR2 SVGIG (reference sequence). The CDR3 has 13 residues. V was pared by 2 bases and J by 8 bases, with 10 bases between. CDR3 protein: CAWSQQGDSPLHF. CDR3 sequence (DNA): TGTGCCTGGAGTCAACAGGGTGATTCACCCCTCCACTTT.

The chain couples TRBV5-6 to TRBJ1-4; D uncertain. The CDR3 has 15 amino acids. Trimming removed 1 base from V and 4 bases from J, with 11 bases in between. CDR1 is SGHDT and CDR2 is YYEEEE in the germline V gene. As DNA, the CDR3 is TGTGCCAGCAGCTTGTGGGCCGGCGATAATGAAAAACTGTTTTTT. Its translation: CASSLWAGDNEKLFF.

This clone was detected only a few times. The genes are TRBV19 and TRBJ1-6, with 8 bases fitting TRBD1. V trimming: 3 bases; J trimming: 10 bases; junction bases outside the gene matches: 5. The CDR3 spans 14 residues. Germline CDR1 is LNHDA and CDR2 is SQIVND (reference sequence). CDR3 nucleotide sequence: TGTGCCAGTAGTATGGACAGGGATGGATCACCCCTCCACTTT. It yields the protein CASSMDRDGSPLHF.

This sequence joins TRBV7-6 and TRBJ2-1; 10 positions agree with TRBD2. CDR3 size: 15 residues. Germline loops: CDR1 SGHVS, CDR2 FNYEAQ. V was pared by 5 bases and J by 9 bases, with 10 bases of the junction left unmatched. The CDR3 protein is CASSPSGLASSEQFF. Here the CDR3 DNA reads TGTGCCAGCAGCCCCTCGGGACTAGCGTCATCTGAGCAGTTCTTC.

V usage is TRBV4-2 and J usage is TRBJ2-1, with a tentative D call TRBD1 (5 bases). The CDR3 consists of 15 residues. Trimming pared 0 bases from V and 5 bases from J, leaving 11 bases between. From germline, CDR1 is LGHNA and CDR2 YNFKEQ. CDR3 sequence: CASSQDPTGDNEQFF. In DNA form, the CDR3 reads TGTGCCAGCAGCCAAGATCCAACAGGCGACAATGAGCAGTTCTTC.